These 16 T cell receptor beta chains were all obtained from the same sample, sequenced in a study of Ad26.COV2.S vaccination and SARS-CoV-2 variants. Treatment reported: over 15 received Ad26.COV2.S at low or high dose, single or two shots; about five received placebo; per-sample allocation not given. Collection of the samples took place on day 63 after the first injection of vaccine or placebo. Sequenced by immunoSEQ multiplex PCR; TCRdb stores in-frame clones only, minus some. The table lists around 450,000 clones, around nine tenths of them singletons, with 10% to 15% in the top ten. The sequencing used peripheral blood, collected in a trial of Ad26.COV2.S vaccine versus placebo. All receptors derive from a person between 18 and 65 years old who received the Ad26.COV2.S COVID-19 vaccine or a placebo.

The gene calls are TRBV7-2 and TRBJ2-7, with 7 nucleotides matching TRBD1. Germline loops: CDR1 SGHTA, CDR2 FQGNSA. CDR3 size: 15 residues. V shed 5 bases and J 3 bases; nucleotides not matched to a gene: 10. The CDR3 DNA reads TGTGCCAGCAGCCCCGGACAGGCGCAAATCTACGAGCAGTACTTC. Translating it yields CASSPGQAQIYEQYF.

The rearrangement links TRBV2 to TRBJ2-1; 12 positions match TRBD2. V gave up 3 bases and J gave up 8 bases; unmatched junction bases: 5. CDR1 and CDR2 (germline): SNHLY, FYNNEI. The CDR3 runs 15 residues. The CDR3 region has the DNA TGTGCCAGCAGTGATTCGACTAGCGGGAGTTATGAGCAGTTCTTC. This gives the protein CASSDSTSGSYEQFF.

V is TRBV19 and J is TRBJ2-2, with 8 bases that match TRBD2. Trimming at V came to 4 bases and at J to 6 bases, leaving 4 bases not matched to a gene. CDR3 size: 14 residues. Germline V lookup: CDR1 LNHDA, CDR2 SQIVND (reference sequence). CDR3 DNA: TGTGCCAGTAGTAGCGGGAGGTCGTCCGGGGAGCTGTTTTTT. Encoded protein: CASSSGRSSGELFF.

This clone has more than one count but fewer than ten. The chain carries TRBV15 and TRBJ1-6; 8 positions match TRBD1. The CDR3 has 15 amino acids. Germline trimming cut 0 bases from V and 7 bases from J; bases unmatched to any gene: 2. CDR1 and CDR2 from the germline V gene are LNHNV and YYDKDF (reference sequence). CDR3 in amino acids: CATSRDNRGNSPLHF. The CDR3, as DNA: TGTGCCACCAGCAGAGACAACAGGGGGAATTCACCCCTCCACTTT.

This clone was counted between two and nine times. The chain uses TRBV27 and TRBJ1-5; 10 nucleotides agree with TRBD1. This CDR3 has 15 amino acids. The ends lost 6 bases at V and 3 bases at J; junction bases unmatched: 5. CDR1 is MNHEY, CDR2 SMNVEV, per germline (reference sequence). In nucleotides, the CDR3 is TGTGCCAGCAGCACGGGACAGGGGCTCAATCAGCCCCAGCATTTT. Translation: CASSTGQGLNQPQHF.

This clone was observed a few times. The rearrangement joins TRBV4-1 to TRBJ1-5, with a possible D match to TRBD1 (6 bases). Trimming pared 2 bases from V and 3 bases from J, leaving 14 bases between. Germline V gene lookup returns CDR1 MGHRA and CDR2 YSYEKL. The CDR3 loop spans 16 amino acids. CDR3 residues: CASSQIDNRDNQPQHF. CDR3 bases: TGCGCCAGCAGCCAAATAGATAACAGGGACAATCAGCCCCAGCATTTT.

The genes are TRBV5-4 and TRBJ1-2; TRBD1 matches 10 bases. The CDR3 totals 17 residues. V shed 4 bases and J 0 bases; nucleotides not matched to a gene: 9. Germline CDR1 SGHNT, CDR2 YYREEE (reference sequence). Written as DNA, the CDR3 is TGTGCCAGCAGCCCCCCGGGACAGGGGTTCGCTAACTATGGCTACACCTTC. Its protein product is CASSPPGQGFANYGYTF.

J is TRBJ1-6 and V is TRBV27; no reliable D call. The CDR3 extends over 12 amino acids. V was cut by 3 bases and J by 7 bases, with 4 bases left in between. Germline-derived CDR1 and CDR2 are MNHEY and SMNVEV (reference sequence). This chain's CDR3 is CASSFGNSPLHF. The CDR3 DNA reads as TGTGCCAGCAGTTTTGGAAATTCACCCCTCCACTTT.

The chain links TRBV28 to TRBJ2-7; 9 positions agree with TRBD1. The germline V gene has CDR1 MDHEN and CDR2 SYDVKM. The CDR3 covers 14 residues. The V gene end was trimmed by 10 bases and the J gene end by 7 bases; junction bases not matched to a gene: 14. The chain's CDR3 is CAIRQGEGFREQYF. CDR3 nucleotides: TGTGCCATCAGACAGGGGGAGGGGTTTAGGGAGCAGTACTTC.

This chain's CDR3 is CASSLRTATNEKLFF. In DNA, the CDR3 is TGTGCCAGCAGTCTCCGGACAGCAACTAATGAAAAACTGTTTTTT. The chain is built from TRBV27 and TRBJ1-4; tentatively, D is TRBD1 (6 bases). CDR1 MNHEY and CDR2 SMNVEV come from the germline V gene (reference sequence). Trimming took off 5 bases at V and 0 bases at J, with 10 bases between the two ends. The CDR3 runs 15 residues.

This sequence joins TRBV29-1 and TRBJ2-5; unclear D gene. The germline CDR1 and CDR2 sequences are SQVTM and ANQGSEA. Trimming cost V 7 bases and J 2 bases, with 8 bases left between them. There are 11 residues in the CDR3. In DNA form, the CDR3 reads TGCAGCGGATCCCTGCAAGAGACCCAGTACTTC. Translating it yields CSGSLQETQYF.

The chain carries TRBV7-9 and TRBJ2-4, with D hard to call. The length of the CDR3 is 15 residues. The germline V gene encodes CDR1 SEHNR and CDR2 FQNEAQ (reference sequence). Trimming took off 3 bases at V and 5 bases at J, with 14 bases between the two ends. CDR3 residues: CASSFEFSPENIQYF. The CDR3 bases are TGTGCCAGCAGCTTTGAGTTTTCTCCAGAAAACATTCAGTACTTC.

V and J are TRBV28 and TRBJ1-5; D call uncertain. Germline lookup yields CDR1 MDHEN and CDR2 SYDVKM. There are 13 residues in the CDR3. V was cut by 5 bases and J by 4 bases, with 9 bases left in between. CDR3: CASSLFRNQPQHF. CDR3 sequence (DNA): TGTGCCAGCAGTCTTTTTCGGAATCAGCCCCAGCATTTT.

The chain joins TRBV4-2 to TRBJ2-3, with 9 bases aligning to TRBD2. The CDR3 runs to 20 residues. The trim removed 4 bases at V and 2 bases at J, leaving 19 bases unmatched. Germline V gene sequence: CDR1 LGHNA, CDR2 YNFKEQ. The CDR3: CASSLLAGTSTRRVTDTQYF. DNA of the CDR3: TGTGCCAGCAGCCTACTCGCCGGGACTAGCACGAGGAGGGTCACAGATACGCAGTATTTT.

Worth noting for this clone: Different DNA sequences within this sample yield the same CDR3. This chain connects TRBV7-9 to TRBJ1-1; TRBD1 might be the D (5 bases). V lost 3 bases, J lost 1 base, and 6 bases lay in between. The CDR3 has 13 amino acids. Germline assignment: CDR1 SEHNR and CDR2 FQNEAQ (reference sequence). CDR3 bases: TGTGCCAGCAGCTTGGGGGAGAACACTGAAGCTTTCTTT. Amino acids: CASSLGENTEAFF.

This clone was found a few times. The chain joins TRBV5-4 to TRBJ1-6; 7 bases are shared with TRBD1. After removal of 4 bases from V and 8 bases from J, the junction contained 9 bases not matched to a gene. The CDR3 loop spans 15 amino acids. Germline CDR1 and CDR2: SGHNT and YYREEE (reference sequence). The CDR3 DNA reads TGTGCCAGCAGCCTCCAGGGACAGAATTATTCACCCCTCCACTTT. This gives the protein CASSLQGQNYSPLHF.